This T cell receptor (beta chain) was sequenced in a study of lymphopenia after photon versus proton radiotherapy. With 5 bases removed from V and 3 bases from J, the gap between germline ends came to 37 bases. The CDR3 sequence is 22 residues long. The germline V gene encodes CDR1 LNHNV and CDR2 YYDKDF (reference sequence). The data were produced by immunoSEQ multiplex PCR, yet TCRdb's version contains in-frame clones alone and is incomplete. The sample lists 150,000 to 200,000 clones; roughly nine tenths were seen once. Here the sequenced sample was peripheral blood, taken from a patient treated with photon-based radiotherapy. The clonotype was recovered from a man aged 50 to 60 with gastric cancer. This sequence joins TRBV15 and TRBJ2-5; D possibly corresponds to TRBD1 (5 bases). The CDR3 DNA reads TGTGCCACCAGCGACCTAAAGCTCTCTGGGATCATCACAGGTAGGAGAAAAGAGACCCAGTACTTC. Amino acid sequence: CATSDLKLSGIITGRRKETQYF.